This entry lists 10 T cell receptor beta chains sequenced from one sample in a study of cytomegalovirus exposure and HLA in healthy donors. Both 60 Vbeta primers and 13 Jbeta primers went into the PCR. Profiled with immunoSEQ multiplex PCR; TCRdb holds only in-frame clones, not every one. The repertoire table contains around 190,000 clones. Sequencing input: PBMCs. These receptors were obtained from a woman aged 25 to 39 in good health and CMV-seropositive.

In DNA form, the CDR3 reads TGCGCCAGCAGCTTCTATGAATACGAGCAGTACTTC. It specifies CASSFYEYEQYF. The genes are TRBV5-1 and TRBJ2-7; D is undetermined. CDR3 length: 12 amino acids. Trimming stripped 2 bases from V and 4 bases from J, with 7 bases between. Per germline, CDR1 SGHRS and CDR2 YFSETQ.

CDR3 sequence: CASSTGTNNQPQHF. The CDR3 bases are TGTGCCAGCAGCACCGGGACAAACAATCAGCCCCAGCATTTT. The chain carries TRBV5-8 and TRBJ1-5, with D perhaps TRBD1 (6 bases). CDR1 is SGHTS, CDR2 YDEGEE, per germline. The V end lost 4 bases, the J end lost 3 bases, and 11 bases lay between the germline ends. This CDR3 spans 14 amino acids.

The CDR3 DNA reads as TGTGCCAGTAGTATAGTTCCTAGCGGGGGGTCACCAGAGACCCAGTACTTC. Translating gives CASSIVPSGGSPETQYF. The genes are TRBV19 and TRBJ2-5; TRBD2 matches 11 bases. The CDR3 runs to 17 residues. The germline V gene encodes CDR1 LNHDA and CDR2 SQIVND (reference sequence). Germline trimming cut 1 base from V and 4 bases from J; bases unmatched to any gene: 8.

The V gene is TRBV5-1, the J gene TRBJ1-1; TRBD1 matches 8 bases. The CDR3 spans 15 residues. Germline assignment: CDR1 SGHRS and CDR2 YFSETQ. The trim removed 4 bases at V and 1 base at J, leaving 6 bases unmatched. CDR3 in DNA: TGCGCCAGCAGCCCACGGACAGGGTCGAACACTGAAGCTTTCTTT. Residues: CASSPRTGSNTEAFF.

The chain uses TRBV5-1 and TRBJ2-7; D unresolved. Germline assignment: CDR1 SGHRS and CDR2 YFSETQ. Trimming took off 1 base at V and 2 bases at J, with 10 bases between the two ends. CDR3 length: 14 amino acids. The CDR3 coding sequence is TGCGCCAGCAGCTTGCACAGAATCGCCTACGAGCAGTACTTC. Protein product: CASSLHRIAYEQYF.

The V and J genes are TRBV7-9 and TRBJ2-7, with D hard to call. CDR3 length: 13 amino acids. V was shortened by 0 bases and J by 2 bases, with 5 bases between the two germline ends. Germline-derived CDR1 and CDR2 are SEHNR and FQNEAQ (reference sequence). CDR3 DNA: TGTGCCAGCAGCTTAGCGGCAACCTACGAGCAGTACTTC. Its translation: CASSLAATYEQYF.

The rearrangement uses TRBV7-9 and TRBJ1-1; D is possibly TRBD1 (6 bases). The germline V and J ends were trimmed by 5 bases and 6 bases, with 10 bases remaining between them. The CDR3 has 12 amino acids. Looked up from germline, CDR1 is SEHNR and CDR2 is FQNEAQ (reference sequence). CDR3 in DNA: TGTGCCAGCAGCAATGGGGGCTCTGAAGCTTTCTTT. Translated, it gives CASSNGGSEAFF. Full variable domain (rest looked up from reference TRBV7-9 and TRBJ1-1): DTGVSQNPRHKITKRGQNVTFRCDPISEHNRLYWYRQTLGQGPEFLTYFQNEAQLEKSRLLSDRFSAERPKGSFSTLEIQRTEQGDSAMYLCASSNGGSEAFFGQGTRLTVV.

This CDR3 reads CASNRQGLARTTEQFF. Here the CDR3 DNA reads TGTGCCAGTAACCGACAGGGCCTCGCCCGTACAACTGAGCAGTTCTTC. The genes are TRBV19 and TRBJ2-1; TRBD1 matches 7 bases. The germline CDR1 and CDR2 sequences are LNHDA and SQIVND (reference sequence). J lost 9 bases, V lost 7 bases, and 18 bases had no gene match. The CDR3 has 16 residues.

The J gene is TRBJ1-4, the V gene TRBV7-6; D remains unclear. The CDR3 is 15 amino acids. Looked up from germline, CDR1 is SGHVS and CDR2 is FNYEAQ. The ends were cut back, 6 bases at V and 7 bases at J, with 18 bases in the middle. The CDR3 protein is CASSKESGSGEKLFF. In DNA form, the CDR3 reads TGTGCCAGCAGTAAGGAGAGCGGATCGGGTGAAAAACTGTTTTTT. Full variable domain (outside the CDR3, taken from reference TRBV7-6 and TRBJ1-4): GAGVSQSPRYKVTKRGQDVALRCDPISGHVSLYWYRQALGQGPEFLTYFNYEAQQDKSGLPNDRFSAERPEGSISTLTIQRTEQRDSAMYRCASSKESGSGEKLFFGSGTQLSVL.

The DNA of the CDR3 is TGCGCCAGCAGCTTGAAACAGGGGACCCGTCTTGAGCAGTTCTTC. It codes for CASSLKQGTRLEQFF. The rearrangement uses TRBV5-1 and TRBJ2-1, with 7 bases matching TRBD1. Per the germline V gene, CDR1 is SGHRS and CDR2 is YFSETQ. There are 15 residues in the CDR3. Unmatched junction bases numbered 10, after V lost 1 base and J lost 9 bases.